A selection of T cell receptor beta chains follows, all from one sample in a study of regulatory T cells in long-lasting Graves disease. Each CDR3 protein gets one entry after TCRdb re-called the multiplex PCR reads with MiXCR. The sample shows 300,000 to 500,000 distinct CDR3 sequences, about a fifth of them seen only once. The material was peripheral blood mononuclear cells (PBMCs), obtained when the disease was refractory, from a patient treated with antithyroid drugs. These receptors originate from a female donor with Graves disease. CDR3s include the opening cysteine and the closing phenylalanine or tryptophan. A D gene is named only where the DNA matches it firmly. Only part of the rows carry a size: once, few, many, or a class if the clone is expanded.

v_gene: TRBV7-2
abundance: few
j_gene: TRBJ1-1
d_gene: TRBD1
CDR3nt: TGTGCCAGCAGCTCGCGCCCACAGGGGTCTGAAGCTTCCTTT
CDR3aa: CASSSRPQGSEASF

v_gene: TRBV12-5
abundance: few
j_gene: TRBJ2-7
d_gene: TRBD1
CDR3nt: TGTGCTAGTGGCCCAGGACAGGGCGAGTTCTACGAGCAGTACTTC
CDR3aa: CASGPGQGEFYEQYF

v_gene: TRBV7-2
abundance: many
j_gene: TRBJ2-6
d_gene: -
CDR3nt: TGTGCCAGCAGCTTAGGTCGGTCTGGGGCCAACGTCCTGACTTTC
CDR3aa: CASSLGRSGANVLTF

v_gene: TRBV28
abundance: -
j_gene: TRBJ2-2
d_gene: -
CDR3nt: TGTGCCAGCAGTTTTCGTTTGGTTGGCGGGGAGCTGTTTTTT
CDR3aa: CASSFRLVGGELFF

v_gene: TRBV27
abundance: -
j_gene: TRBJ2-2
d_gene: -
CDR3nt: TGTGCCAGCAGTTCCTGGGACGATCGAACCGGGGAGCTGTTTTTT
CDR3aa: CASSSWDDRTGELFF

v_gene: TRBV6-2/TRBV6-3
abundance: few
j_gene: TRBJ1-5
d_gene: -
CDR3nt: TGTGCCAGCAGTTACGAGGAGAATCAGCCCCAGCATTTT
CDR3aa: CASSYEENQPQHF

v_gene: TRBV12-3/TRBV12-4
abundance: many
j_gene: TRBJ1-5
d_gene: TRBD1
CDR3nt: TGTGCCAGCAGTTTTCTCGGGACAGGGGGACAGCCCCAGCATTTT
CDR3aa: CASSFLGTGGQPQHF

v_gene: TRBV20-1
abundance: -
j_gene: TRBJ1-1
d_gene: -
CDR3nt: TGCAGTGCTAGAGATCGCCATCCGGGTAACTCCATGAACACTGGAGCTTTCTTT
CDR3aa: CSARDRHPGNSMNTGAFF

v_gene: TRBV7-3
abundance: once
j_gene: TRBJ2-2
d_gene: -
CDR3nt: TGTGCCAGCCGGAGCTACACCGGGGAGCTGTTTTTT
CDR3aa: CASRSYTGELFF

v_gene: TRBV6-5
abundance: few
j_gene: TRBJ2-6
d_gene: TRBD1
CDR3nt: TGTGCCAGCAGTTATGAGAGGGGACAGGGGGCCTCCGGGGCCAACGTCCTGACTTTC
CDR3aa: CASSYERGQGASGANVLTF

v_gene: TRBV19
abundance: few
j_gene: TRBJ1-1
d_gene: -
CDR3nt: TGTGCCAGTAGTCATCTCCCAAACCTGAACACTGAAGCTTTCTTT
CDR3aa: CASSHLPNLNTEAFF

v_gene: TRBV10-2
abundance: once
j_gene: TRBJ1-1
d_gene: -
CDR3nt: TGCGCCAGCTGCAACCGGGGGGTCTATATGAACACTGAAGCTTTCTTT
CDR3aa: CASCNRGVYMNTEAFF

v_gene: TRBV30
abundance: many
j_gene: TRBJ2-2
d_gene: -
CDR3nt: TGTGCCTGGAGTCCAGGGAACACCGGGGAGCTGTTTTTT
CDR3aa: CAWSPGNTGELFF

v_gene: TRBV18
abundance: -
j_gene: TRBJ2-5
d_gene: -
CDR3nt: TGTGCCAGCTCACCACCGGGCAGGGTTGGAGAGACCCAGTACTTC
CDR3aa: CASSPPGRVGETQYF

v_gene: TRBV10-3
abundance: many
j_gene: TRBJ1-2
d_gene: -
CDR3nt: TGTGCCATCAGTGAGAATGGGGCAGGCCGTGGCTACACCTTC
CDR3aa: CAISENGAGRGYTF

v_gene: TRBV20-1
abundance: few
j_gene: TRBJ2-7
d_gene: -
CDR3nt: TGCAGTGCTAGACTCGCCGCCTACGAGCAGTACTTC
CDR3aa: CSARLAAYEQYF

v_gene: TRBV4-3
abundance: -
j_gene: TRBJ2-2
d_gene: -
CDR3nt: TGCGCCAGCAGCCAAGAGCCAGGGAAGGAGCTGTTTTTT
CDR3aa: CASSQEPGKELFF

v_gene: TRBV9
abundance: -
j_gene: TRBJ2-2
d_gene: TRBD2
CDR3nt: TGTGCCAGCAGCGTGACTAGCGGGGACACGAACACCGGGGAGCTGTTTTTT
CDR3aa: CASSVTSGDTNTGELFF

v_gene: TRBV19
abundance: few
j_gene: TRBJ1-5
d_gene: TRBD1
CDR3nt: TGTGCCAGTAGTCAAGGGGGCGGATGGAATCAGCCCCAGCATTTT
CDR3aa: CASSQGGGWNQPQHF

v_gene: TRBV19
abundance: -
j_gene: TRBJ2-2
d_gene: -
CDR3nt: TGTGCCAGTAGTATAATTAACACCGGGGAGCTGTTTTTT
CDR3aa: CASSIINTGELFF

v_gene: TRBV5-6
abundance: many
j_gene: TRBJ2-7
d_gene: TRBD2
CDR3nt: TGTGCCAGCAGCTTGGGACGGGGGGAGTACGAGCAGTACTTC
CDR3aa: CASSLGRGEYEQYF

v_gene: TRBV30
abundance: -
j_gene: TRBJ2-2
d_gene: TRBD1
CDR3nt: TGTGCCTGGAGCCGACAGGGGAACACCGGGGAGCTGTTTTTT
CDR3aa: CAWSRQGNTGELFF